The next 4 T cell receptor beta chains were all read from a single sample in a study of blood T cell repertoires in COVID-19. Assay used: immunoSEQ multiplex PCR; TCRdb lists only in-frame clones, some missing. The data hold more than 110,000 clones, with under 90% observed a single time. The sample consisted of peripheral blood. Source of these receptors: a human donor in a cohort sampled during active COVID-19.

V is TRBV5-4 and J is TRBJ1-6; 8 bases are shared with TRBD1. Losses at the gene ends were 4 bases for V and 17 bases for J; bases not matched to a gene: 14. This CDR3 has 14 amino acids. Germline CDR1 and CDR2: SGHNT and YYREEE (reference sequence). This chain's CDR3 is CASSVTGVRGTIHF. The DNA of the CDR3 is TGTGCCAGCAGCGTGACAGGGGTTAGAGGTACAATCCACTTT.

The gene calls are TRBV7-2 and TRBJ2-7; D possibly corresponds to TRBD1 (6 bases). The germline gives CDR1 SGHTA, CDR2 FQGNSA. The CDR3 is 14 amino acids. Deletions cut 2 bases from V and 2 bases from J, with 10 bases between. The CDR3 nucleotides are TGTGCCAGCAGCTTAACAGGGATAACCTACGAGCAGTACTTC. Protein sequence: CASSLTGITYEQYF. Looking up the rest from reference TRBV7-2 and TRBJ2-7 gives the full variable domain: GAGVSQSPSNKVTEKGKDVELRCDPISGHTALYWYRQSLGQGLEFLIYFQGNSAPDKSGLPSDRFSAERTGGSVSTLTIQRTQQEDSAVYLCASSLTGITYEQYFGPGTRLTVT.

This clone was observed a few times. Other nucleotide sequences in the sample specify the same CDR3. This chain links TRBV19 with TRBJ1-2; D uncertain. The CDR3 loop spans 13 amino acids. The V and J ends lost 9 bases and 3 bases respectively, with 14 bases between them. Germline CDR1 reads LNHDA; CDR2 reads SQIVND (reference sequence). CDR3 amino acids: CASSLGTHYGYTF. The CDR3 coding sequence is TGTGCCAGCAGTTTAGGCACACACTATGGCTACACCTTC.

The chain recombines TRBV2 with TRBJ2-2; no clear D gene. The germline V gene encodes CDR1 SNHLY and CDR2 FYNNEI. This CDR3 spans 13 amino acids. Trimming stripped 4 bases from V and 6 bases from J, with 9 bases between. The CDR3 loop is CASSALRAGELFF. The CDR3 DNA reads as TGTGCCAGCAGTGCGTTACGGGCCGGGGAGCTGTTTTTT.